The TCR beta chain under discussion was sequenced for a study of metastatic and nonmetastatic thyroid tumors. Study-level information: Where malignant and benign thyroid patients were concerned, repertoires were compared across blood and tumor or nodule tissue.

As processed by the authors: Differences in CDR3 between clinicopathological groups were drawn on to build a classifier intended to discriminate distant-metastatic papillary thyroid cancer patients. TCRdb re-analyzed the PCR reads through MiXCR. TCRdb's processing, not the study's, gives the V and J calls here. The data show tens of thousands of clones, around 20% seen once. Overall study findings and caveats: Patients with malignant thyroid tumors reportedly had significantly higher TCR beta diversity than those with benign nodules, in blood and tumor.

Prior to thyroid surgery, none of the patients had received any treatment. The sample holds many counts of this clone. Antigen specificity is unknown. Sequencing was done on a sample of adjacent normal tissue. This clonotype originated in a female donor with papillary thyroid cancer or a benign thyroid nodule (not recorded which). Some clones in this sample may be carry-over from other donors' samples.

CDR3 DNA: TGTGCCAGCAGCCCACAACAGGGCTCCTACGAGCAGTACTTC. It specifies CASSPQQGSYEQYF. This chain links TRBV5-5 with TRBJ2-7, with TRBD1 as a possible D gene (6 bases). The CDR3 extends over 14 amino acids. Germline V lookup: CDR1 SGHKS, CDR2 YYEKEE (reference sequence). The V and J ends lost 4 bases and 0 bases respectively, with 11 bases between them.